This TCR beta chain appears in the sequencing data of a study of circulating CD8 cells and anti-PD-1 response in melanoma. This clonotype is medium-sized within its sample. Trimming left V 3 bases short and J 11 bases short, with 12 bases between. The V gene's germline CDR1 is SGDLS and CDR2 YYNGEE. The CDR3 sequence is 12 residues long. The QIAseq Immune Repertoire TCR panel built the libraries from roughly 15 ng of total RNA. TCRdb called the reads again in MiXCR, with one record for every CDR3 protein. The table records about 720 distinct CDR3 sequences, around 7.7% of them present only once. Sorting of live CD3+CD8+TCRalphabeta+ cells by PD-1 and/or TIGIT gave four subsets.

The specimen comprised CD8+ T cells from PBMCs, sampled at baseline or after one month of anti-PD-1 therapy (not recorded which). The receptor was isolated from a human donor with melanoma. The V and J genes are TRBV9 and TRBJ2-1; the D gene is possibly TRBD2 (6 bases). CDR3 sequence (DNA): TGTGCCAGCAGCGACCGGGGGAGTCAGCAGTTCTTC. It encodes CASSDRGSQQFF. The full variable domain, its missing parts supplied by reference TRBV9 and TRBJ2-1, is DSGVTQTPKHLITATGQRVTLRCSPRSGDLSVYWYQQSLDQGLQFLIQYYNGEERAKGNILERFSAQQFPDLHSELNLSSLELGDSALYFCASSDRGSQQFFGPGTRLTVL.